This TCR beta chain derives from a study of shared clonotypes between healthy human individuals. A note on this clone: The sample has other DNA sequences that encode this CDR3 too.

At a deep level, the assay was run. Sorted-subset replicate PCR reactions were performed with approximately 180 ng DNA, corresponding to about 30,000 T cell genomes. TCRdb's copy holds only in-frame clones and misses some; the assay was immunoSEQ multiplex PCR. The sample has 1.4 million or so clones; approximately 98.5% are singletons. CDR1 MDHEN and CDR2 SYDVKM come from the germline V gene. This CDR3 region has 14 residues. V gave up 5 bases and J gave up 3 bases; unmatched junction bases: 6. The sample taken for sequencing was naive CD4+ T cells sorted from blood. Subset: CD45RA+ positively selected. This clonotype originated in a man aged 25-45 years in good health. The chain recombines TRBV28 with TRBJ2-7, with TRBD2 matching over 8 bases. CDR3 nucleotide sequence: TGTGCCAGCAGTCGGACGAGCGGGAGCTACGAGCAGTACTTC. As protein: CASSRTSGSYEQYF.